This is a list of T cell receptor beta chains from one sample in a study of blood T cell repertoires in COVID-19. Libraries were prepared by immunoSEQ multiplex PCR; TCRdb keeps only in-frame clonotypes and omits some of them. The table includes roughly 79,000 clones, 84% detected once. Sequencing was performed on peripheral blood. Receptor source: a man aged 45-60 years with acute or convalescent COVID-19. Each CDR3 is given with its conserved first and last residue. Each record gives: D gene, V gene, clone size, J gene, CDR3 DNA, CDR3 protein. The D gene is left open where the match is weak. Only part of the rows carry a size: once, few, many, or a class if the clone is expanded.

d_call: NA; v_call: TRBV7-9; clone_size: NA; j_call: TRBJ1-5; cdr3_nt: TGTGCCAGCAGCCCGACGGGTCCGGGGCCCCAGCATTTT; cdr3_aa: CASSPTGPGPQHF
d_call: NA; v_call: TRBV4-2; clone_size: NA; j_call: TRBJ2-5; cdr3_nt: TGTGCCAGCAGCCAATTTGTAGGGGGTCGAGAGACCCAGTACTTC; cdr3_aa: CASSQFVGGRETQYF
d_call: NA; v_call: TRBV4-1; clone_size: NA; j_call: TRBJ2-3; cdr3_nt: TGCGCCAGCAGCCGGGAGGGGGGGCGGACAGATACGCAGTATTTT; cdr3_aa: CASSREGGRTDTQYF
d_call: TRBD2; v_call: TRBV10-2; clone_size: NA; j_call: TRBJ2-1; cdr3_nt: TGCGCCATCACGACTAGCGGGTGGAGCGAGCAGTTCTTC; cdr3_aa: CAITTSGWSEQFF
d_call: TRBD1; v_call: TRBV2; clone_size: few; j_call: TRBJ1-1; cdr3_nt: TGTGCCAGCAGGGGGGGACAGGCCCGGGACACTGAAGCTTTCTTT; cdr3_aa: CASRGGQARDTEAFF
d_call: TRBD2; v_call: TRBV9; clone_size: NA; j_call: TRBJ2-7; cdr3_nt: TGTGCCAGCAGCGTGGGGACTAGCAGGGGGTACGAGCAGTACTTC; cdr3_aa: CASSVGTSRGYEQYF
d_call: TRBD1; v_call: TRBV7-9; clone_size: few; j_call: TRBJ1-1; cdr3_nt: TGTGCCAGCAGCTTACCAGGGGGACAGCTCTGGGGCACTGAAGCTTTCTTT; cdr3_aa: CASSLPGGQLWGTEAFF
d_call: TRBD2; v_call: TRBV2; clone_size: NA; j_call: TRBJ2-7; cdr3_nt: TGTGCCAGCAGTGAAGGGGGCGGGAGGGACTACGAGCAGTACTTC; cdr3_aa: CASSEGGGRDYEQYF
d_call: TRBD1; v_call: TRBV4-3; clone_size: NA; j_call: TRBJ2-3; cdr3_nt: TGCGCCAGCAGCTTTTTACAGGGGGAAACAGATACGCAGTATTTT; cdr3_aa: CASSFLQGETDTQYF
d_call: TRBD1; v_call: TRBV7-9; clone_size: NA; j_call: TRBJ1-5; cdr3_nt: TGTGCCAGCAGCCCGGGACAGGGTGTCAATCAGCCCCAGCATTTT; cdr3_aa: CASSPGQGVNQPQHF
d_call: NA; v_call: TRBV2; clone_size: few; j_call: TRBJ1-6; cdr3_nt: TGTGCCAGCAGTACAGGGAATAATTCACCCCTCCACTTT; cdr3_aa: CASSTGNNSPLHF
d_call: TRBD1; v_call: TRBV6-5; clone_size: NA; j_call: TRBJ1-2; cdr3_nt: TGTGCCAGCAACAGGGACAGGGATAACTATGGCTACACCTTC; cdr3_aa: CASNRDRDNYGYTF
d_call: NA; v_call: TRBV3-1/TRBV3-2; clone_size: NA; j_call: TRBJ2-1; cdr3_nt: TGTGCCAGCAGCCAGTGGGGGCGGGGGTCATACAATGAGCAGTTCTTC; cdr3_aa: CASSQWGRGSYNEQFF
d_call: NA; v_call: TRBV12-3/TRBV12-4; clone_size: NA; j_call: TRBJ2-3; cdr3_nt: TGTGCCAGCGTCGGGAGGGGGCCAGATACGCAGTATTTT; cdr3_aa: CASVGRGPDTQYF
d_call: NA; v_call: TRBV6-5; clone_size: NA; j_call: TRBJ1-1; cdr3_nt: TGTGCCAGCAGGTCGTTAGGGGGGAACACTGAAGCTTTCTTT; cdr3_aa: CASRSLGGNTEAFF
d_call: NA; v_call: TRBV6-5; clone_size: NA; j_call: TRBJ1-6; cdr3_nt: TGTGCCAGCAGTTACGGGGGGGGATGGAATAATTCACCCCTCCACTTT; cdr3_aa: CASSYGGGWNNSPLHF
d_call: NA; v_call: TRBV5-1; clone_size: NA; j_call: TRBJ2-2; cdr3_nt: TGCGCCAGCAGCCCGAACCAACAGGTTGGGGAGCTGTTTTTT; cdr3_aa: CASSPNQQVGELFF
d_call: NA; v_call: TRBV7-2; clone_size: NA; j_call: TRBJ1-1; cdr3_nt: TGTGCCAGCAGCTACATCGGAGGGATGAACACTGAAGCTTTCTTT; cdr3_aa: CASSYIGGMNTEAFF
d_call: TRBD1; v_call: TRBV29-1; clone_size: NA; j_call: TRBJ1-1; cdr3_nt: TGCAGCGTGGAAAGGACAGGGGGAGTGAGGGCTTTCTTT; cdr3_aa: CSVERTGGVRAFF
d_call: NA; v_call: TRBV27; clone_size: NA; j_call: TRBJ1-6; cdr3_nt: TGTGCCAGCAGCGAACAAGTCCCAAGGGGGGGGGATAATTCACCCCTCCACTTT; cdr3_aa: CASSEQVPRGGDNSPLHF
d_call: NA; v_call: TRBV7-6; clone_size: once; j_call: TRBJ2-5; cdr3_nt: TGTGCCAGCAGCTTAGTAGGGTTGGAGGGCGAGACCCAGTACTTC; cdr3_aa: CASSLVGLEGETQYF
d_call: NA; v_call: TRBV24-1; clone_size: NA; j_call: TRBJ2-2; cdr3_nt: TGTGCCACCAGTGAGACGACAGGCACCGGGGAGCTGTTTTTT; cdr3_aa: CATSETTGTGELFF
d_call: TRBD2; v_call: TRBV4-3; clone_size: NA; j_call: TRBJ2-5; cdr3_nt: TGCGCCAGCAGCCAAGCCCCGGTGTTAGCGGGAGGGGTAGAGACCCAGTACTTC; cdr3_aa: CASSQAPVLAGGVETQYF
d_call: NA; v_call: TRBV4-3; clone_size: NA; j_call: TRBJ1-6; cdr3_nt: TGCGCCAGCAGCCAAGGCCCACAGAATTCACCCCTCCACTTT; cdr3_aa: CASSQGPQNSPLHF